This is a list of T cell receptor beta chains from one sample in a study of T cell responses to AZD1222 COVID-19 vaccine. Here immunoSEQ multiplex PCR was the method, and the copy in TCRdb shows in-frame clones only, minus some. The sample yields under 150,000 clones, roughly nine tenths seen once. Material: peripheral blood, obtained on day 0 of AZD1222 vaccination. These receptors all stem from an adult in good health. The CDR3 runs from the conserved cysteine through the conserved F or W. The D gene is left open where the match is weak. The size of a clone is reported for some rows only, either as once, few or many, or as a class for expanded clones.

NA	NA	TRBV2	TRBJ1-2	TGTGCCAGCAAAGGCGGGGGGAACCTTAACTATGGCTACACCTTC	CASKGGGNLNYGYTF
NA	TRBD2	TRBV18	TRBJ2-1	TGTGCCAGCTCACCACTACCCGGGACTAGCGGGAGGGCCAATGAGCAGTTCTTC	CASSPLPGTSGRANEQFF
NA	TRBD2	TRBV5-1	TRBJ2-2	TGCGCCAGCAGCTTCCCGTCGAGAGCGACGGGAGGTTACACCGGGGAGCTGTTTTTT	CASSFPSRATGGYTGELFF
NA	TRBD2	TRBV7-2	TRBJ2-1	TGTGCCAGCAGCCCTGAGGGACTAGCCTACAATGAGCAGTTCTTC	CASSPEGLAYNEQFF
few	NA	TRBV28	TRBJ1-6	TGTGCCAGCTGGGGACTAAATAATTCACCCCTCCACTTT	CASWGLNNSPLHF
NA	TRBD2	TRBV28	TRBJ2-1	TGTGCCAGCACCTTCGGCGGGAGTATAAATGAGCAGTTCTTC	CASTFGGSINEQFF
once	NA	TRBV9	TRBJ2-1	TGTGCCAGCAGCGGGGAGGGGGCCAGCTCCTACAATGAGCAGTTCTTC	CASSGEGASSYNEQFF
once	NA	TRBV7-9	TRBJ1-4	TGTGCCAGCAGCTTAGGGCGGGACGGAAAATTGTTTTTT	CASSLGRDGKLFF
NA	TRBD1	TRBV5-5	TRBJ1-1	TGTGCCAGCAGCCGAGGACAGGGTCAGGCGGGAACTGAAGCTTTCTTT	CASSRGQGQAGTEAFF
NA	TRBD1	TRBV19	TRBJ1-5	TGTGCCAGTAGTAGGACAGGGACTCAGCCCCAGCATTTT	CASSRTGTQPQHF
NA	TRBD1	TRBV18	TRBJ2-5	TGTGCCAGCTCGCGGGACAGGGCAAGCGAGACCCAGTACTTC	CASSRDRASETQYF
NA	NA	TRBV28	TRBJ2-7	TGTGCCAGCAGCCCTATCGGGGGTTGGGACTCCTACGAGCAGTACTTC	CASSPIGGWDSYEQYF
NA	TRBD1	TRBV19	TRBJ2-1	TGTGCCAGTAGACAGGGGGTCTACAATGAGCAGTTCTTC	CASRQGVYNEQFF
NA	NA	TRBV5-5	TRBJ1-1	TGTGCCAGCAGTTTCGGACCTAACACTGAAGCTTTCTTT	CASSFGPNTEAFF
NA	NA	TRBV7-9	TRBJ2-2	TGTGCCAGCAGCTTAGACGGTGCGAACACCGGGGAGCTGTTTTTT	CASSLDGANTGELFF
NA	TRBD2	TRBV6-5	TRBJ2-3	TGTGCCAGCAGCCACCGGGCGGGGGGCACAGATACGCAGTATTTT	CASSHRAGGTDTQYF
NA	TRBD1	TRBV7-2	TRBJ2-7	TGTGCCAGCAGCACAGTAGGACAGGCCACCTACGAGCAGTACTTC	CASSTVGQATYEQYF
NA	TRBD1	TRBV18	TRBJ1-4	TGTGCCAGCTCTCCGGGACAGATTGGTGAAAAACTGTTTTTT	CASSPGQIGEKLFF
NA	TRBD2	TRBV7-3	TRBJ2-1	TGTGCCAGCAGCGGGGAGGGTGGGTCATCCTACAATGAGCAGTTCTTC	CASSGEGGSSYNEQFF
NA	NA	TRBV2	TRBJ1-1	TGTGCCAGCAGTATGGCCCCGAACACTGAAGCTTTCTTT	CASSMAPNTEAFF
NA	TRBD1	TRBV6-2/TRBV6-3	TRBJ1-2	TGTGCCAGCAGCCGGACAGGGCCTGGTAACTATGGCTACACCTTC	CASSRTGPGNYGYTF
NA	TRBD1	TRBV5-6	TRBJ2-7	TGTGCCAGCAGCCCACAGGGGGCTGGGCGCGAGCAGTACTTC	CASSPQGAGREQYF
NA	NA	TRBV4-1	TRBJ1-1	TGCGCCAGCAGCCAGAGACAAGGTAACACTGAAGCTTTCTTT	CASSQRQGNTEAFF
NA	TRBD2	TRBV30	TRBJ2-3	TGTGCCTGGAGTGCCTCAGGGACTAGCGGAAGCACAGATACGCAGTATTTT	CAWSASGTSGSTDTQYF
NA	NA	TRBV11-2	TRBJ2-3	TGTGCCAGCAGCCTAAGCACAGATACGCAGTATTTT	CASSLSTDTQYF
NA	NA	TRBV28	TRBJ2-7	TGTGCCAGCAGTTTATTAGGAGGGAGCAGCTACGAGCAGTACTTC	CASSLLGGSSYEQYF
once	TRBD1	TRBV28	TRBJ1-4	TGTGCCAGCAGTCCACCGCCGGGACAGGGGGCTAAGGAAAAACTGTTTTTT	CASSPPPGQGAKEKLFF
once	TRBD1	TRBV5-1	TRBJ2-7	TGCGCCAGCAGCTTCGACCGACAGGGACCCTACGAGCAGTACTTC	CASSFDRQGPYEQYF
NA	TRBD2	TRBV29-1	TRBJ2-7	TGCAGCGTAGCGAATCTCGGGACTAGCGGGAGGGCCGCTTCCTACGAGCAGTACTTC	CSVANLGTSGRAASYEQYF
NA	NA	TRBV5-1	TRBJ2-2	TGCGCCAGCAGCTTGGCGGGGAAGAACACCGGGGAGCTGTTTTTT	CASSLAGKNTGELFF
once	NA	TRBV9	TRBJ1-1	TGTGCCAGCAGTGGGACCTCCCACGGGACTGAAGCTTTCTTT	CASSGTSHGTEAFF
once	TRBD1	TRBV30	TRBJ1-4	TGTGCCTGGAGGCGGGGACAGGGGTCGGAAAAACTGTTTTTT	CAWRRGQGSEKLFF
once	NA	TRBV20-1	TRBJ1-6	TGCAGTGCTAGTCCGGGGGATTCACCCCTCCACTTT	CSASPGDSPLHF
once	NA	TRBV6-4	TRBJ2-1	TGTGCCAGCAGTGAAGCCCCTGACAGTTCAAACTACAATGAGCAGTTCTTC	CASSEAPDSSNYNEQFF
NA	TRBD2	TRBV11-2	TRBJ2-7	TGTGCCAGCAGCAAGGGAAGGGCTAGCGGGACGTACGAGCAGTACTTC	CASSKGRASGTYEQYF
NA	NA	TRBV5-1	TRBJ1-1	TGCGCCAGCAGCTTTCTACAGGGATTAAACACTGAAGCTTTCTTT	CASSFLQGLNTEAFF
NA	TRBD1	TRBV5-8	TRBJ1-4	TGTGCCAGCAGCACCCCGGACAGGGGTAATGAAAAACTGTTTTTT	CASSTPDRGNEKLFF
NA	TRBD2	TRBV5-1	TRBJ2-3	TGCGCCAGCAGCTCGCTCGTGGGACTAGCGGGAAGCACAGATACGCAGTATTTT	CASSSLVGLAGSTDTQYF
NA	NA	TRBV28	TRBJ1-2	TGTGCCAGCAGTTTAGGAGGGCAGATCTATGGCTACACCTTC	CASSLGGQIYGYTF
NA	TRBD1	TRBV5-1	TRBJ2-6	TGCGCCAGCAGCTTTCGGGACAGGGGGTTCTCTGGGGCCAACGTCCTGACTTTC	CASSFRDRGFSGANVLTF
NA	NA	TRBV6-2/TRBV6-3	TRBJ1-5	TGTGCCAGCAGTCCCCCGAGGCAGGGGAGCAATCAGCCCCAGCATTTT	CASSPPRQGSNQPQHF
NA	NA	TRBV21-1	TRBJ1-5	TGTGCCAGCAGCAATAGATCACTAAATCAGCCCCAGCATTTT	CASSNRSLNQPQHF
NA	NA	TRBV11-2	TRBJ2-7	TGTGCCAGCAGCTCGTCAAGGTCCTACGAGCAGTACTTC	CASSSSRSYEQYF
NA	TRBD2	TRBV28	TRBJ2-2	TGTGCCAGCAGTAAGACGGGGGGGGCGACGGGGGAGCTGTTTTTT	CASSKTGGATGELFF
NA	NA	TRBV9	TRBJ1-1	TGTGCCAGCAGCGTAGTCTCGGCGAACACTGAAGCTTTCTTT	CASSVVSANTEAFF
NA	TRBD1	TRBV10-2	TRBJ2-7	TGCGCCAGCAGTGCCTCATACAGGGGCGGCGAGCAGTACTTC	CASSASYRGGEQYF
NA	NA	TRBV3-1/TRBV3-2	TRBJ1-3	TGTGCCAGCAGCCAAGGTGGGGGAAACACCATATATTTT	CASSQGGGNTIYF
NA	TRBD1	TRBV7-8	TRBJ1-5	TGTGCCAGCAGCTTAGCGGAGACAGGGGTCTTTGCCCAGCATTTT	CASSLAETGVFAQHF
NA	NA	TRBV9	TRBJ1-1	TGTGCCAGCAGCGCGGCCGCAGGCACTGAAGCTTTCTTT	CASSAAAGTEAFF
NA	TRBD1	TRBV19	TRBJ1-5	TGTGCCAGTAGTACCGGGGGACAGGGATGGAATCAGCCCCAGCATTTT	CASSTGGQGWNQPQHF
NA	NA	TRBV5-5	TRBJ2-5	TGTGCCAGCAGCCCTCAAGGCCAAGAGACCCAGTACTTC	CASSPQGQETQYF
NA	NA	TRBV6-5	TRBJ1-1	TGTGCCAGCAGTACCACCCAAGAGGAAGCTTTCTTT	CASSTTQEEAFF
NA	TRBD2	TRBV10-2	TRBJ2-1	TGCGCCAGCAGGGTTAGCGGGGTCGCCTACAATGAGCAGTTCTTC	CASRVSGVAYNEQFF
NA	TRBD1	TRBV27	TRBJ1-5	TGTGCCAGCAGTCCCGGACAGGGGTATCAGCCCCAGCATTTT	CASSPGQGYQPQHF
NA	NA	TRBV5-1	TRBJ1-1	TGCGCCAGCAGCGTCCTGGGGGCTAATGAAGCTTTCTTT	CASSVLGANEAFF
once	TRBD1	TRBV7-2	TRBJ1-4	TGTGCCAGCAGCTTAGCCGGGACAGGCTACGAAAAACTGTTTTTT	CASSLAGTGYEKLFF
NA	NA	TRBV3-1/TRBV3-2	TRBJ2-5	TGTGCCAGCAGCCAAGAGTGGCAGACCCAGTACTTC	CASSQEWQTQYF
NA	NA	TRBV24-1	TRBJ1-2	TGTGCCACCAGTGACGCCGGGATAAACTATGGCTACACCTTC	CATSDAGINYGYTF